Listed below are T cell receptor beta chains from one sample, sequenced in a study of blood T cell repertoires in COVID-19. Here immunoSEQ multiplex PCR was the method, and the copy in TCRdb shows in-frame clones only, minus some. The table records about 220,000 clones, 70% to 85% of them present only once. Sequencing was carried out using PBMCs or T cells enriched from blood (not recorded which). The receptors were gathered from a woman aged 60-75 years who had recovered from COVID-19. Each CDR3 is given with its conserved first and last residue. The order of the fields is CDR3 protein, clone size, V gene, J gene. Only some rows state a clone size, as once, few, many or a class for expanded clones.

cdr3_aa: CASSSPGQNIQYF
clone_size: .
v_call: TRBV6-5
j_call: TRBJ2-4

cdr3_aa: CASSLVAADTQYF
clone_size: .
v_call: TRBV7-2
j_call: TRBJ2-3

cdr3_aa: CASSEWTGQETQYF
clone_size: .
v_call: TRBV25-1
j_call: TRBJ2-5

cdr3_aa: CASSQDFPGQGTSKTPATNEKLFF
clone_size: few
v_call: TRBV14
j_call: TRBJ1-4

cdr3_aa: CASSARQSQAEAFF
clone_size: .
v_call: TRBV14
j_call: TRBJ1-1

cdr3_aa: CASSQGEAHSPLHF
clone_size: .
v_call: TRBV3-1/TRBV3-2
j_call: TRBJ1-6

cdr3_aa: CASSRLAGGNEQFF
clone_size: .
v_call: TRBV10-2
j_call: TRBJ2-1

cdr3_aa: CASSPTGSQREQYF
clone_size: .
v_call: TRBV19
j_call: TRBJ2-7

cdr3_aa: CSANPSVEQFF
clone_size: .
v_call: TRBV20-1
j_call: TRBJ2-1

cdr3_aa: CASSGDRVGYTF
clone_size: once
v_call: TRBV19
j_call: TRBJ1-2

cdr3_aa: CASSHGPPRAAVSSPLHF
clone_size: few
v_call: TRBV14
j_call: TRBJ1-6

cdr3_aa: CASSASWSTEAFF
clone_size: .
v_call: TRBV25-1
j_call: TRBJ1-1

cdr3_aa: CASSLTSAINSGANVLTF
clone_size: .
v_call: TRBV5-1
j_call: TRBJ2-6

cdr3_aa: CASSEGSNQPQHF
clone_size: .
v_call: TRBV18
j_call: TRBJ1-5

cdr3_aa: CASSGKGDRVYNEQFF
clone_size: .
v_call: TRBV7-2
j_call: TRBJ2-1

cdr3_aa: CASNPGTGFNEKLFF
clone_size: once
v_call: TRBV5-4
j_call: TRBJ1-4

cdr3_aa: CASSLEGTGGYEQYF
clone_size: .
v_call: TRBV7-2
j_call: TRBJ2-7

cdr3_aa: CASSESTGAEKLFF
clone_size: .
v_call: TRBV7-2
j_call: TRBJ1-4

cdr3_aa: CASSLGLAERTYEQYF
clone_size: .
v_call: TRBV21-1
j_call: TRBJ2-7

cdr3_aa: CASSSRPSISGELFF
clone_size: .
v_call: TRBV7-6
j_call: TRBJ2-2

cdr3_aa: CASSFTGSVAFF
clone_size: .
v_call: TRBV19
j_call: TRBJ1-1

cdr3_aa: CASSWSGTSGYEQYF
clone_size: .
v_call: TRBV27
j_call: TRBJ2-7

cdr3_aa: CASSEGENSGNTIYF
clone_size: .
v_call: TRBV6-1
j_call: TRBJ1-3

cdr3_aa: CASRSTGRYSNQPQHF
clone_size: once
v_call: TRBV28
j_call: TRBJ1-5